Presented here are 27 T cell receptor beta chains from one specimen sequenced in a study of shared clonotypes between healthy human individuals (dated by TCRdb to between 2020 and 2021). The library was prepared using the immunoSEQ multiplex PCR assay. TCRdb stores this immuneACCESS table with in-frame sequences only. Part of the clones is absent; in the studies checked, under half of the shortfall reflects unresolved V genes, and no reason is known for the rest. In this sample the table shows about 2 million clones, approximately 95% of which occur a single time. Clones ranked in the top ten supply about 1.1% of the sample. For the CD8 naive samples, CD45RO-negative cells were positively selected for CCR7, yielding a CD45RA+CCR7+ population from which TemRA cells were excluded. Source material: naive CD8+ T cells sorted from blood. Taken with the paper, the label for cell subset or site translates to: CD45RA+CCR7+. These receptors were collected from a man between 18 and 29 years old in good health.

This chain links TRBV4-1 with TRBJ2-2; possibly TRBD1 for D (6 bases). V lost 1 base to trimming and J lost 7 bases, with 13 bases between them. Germline lookup yields CDR1 MGHRA and CDR2 YSYEKL. The CDR3 spans 15 residues. The CDR3 DNA sequence: TGCGCCAGCAGCCAAGGCTGGGGGCTGGACGGGGAGCTGTTTTTT. Translation: CASSQGWGLDGELFF.

The chain employs TRBV30 and TRBJ1-2, with TRBD1 matching 9 bases. Germline lookup yields CDR1 GTSNPN and CDR2 SVGIG (reference sequence). Trimming removed 0 bases from V and 6 bases from J; junction bases left unmatched: 11. The CDR3 runs 16 residues. This chain's CDR3 is CAWSVQVGTGRDGYTF. The CDR3 DNA sequence: TGTGCCTGGAGTGTACAAGTGGGGACAGGGCGTGATGGCTACACCTTC.

This chain links TRBV6-5 with TRBJ2-3, with 8 bases aligning to TRBD1. The junction had 3 bases not matched to a gene; V was cut back by 4 bases and J by 0 bases. The CDR3 runs 15 residues. Germline V gene lookup returns CDR1 MNHEY and CDR2 SVGAGI. CDR3 coding DNA: TGTGCCAGCAGTTCGGGGGACAGGAGCACAGATACGCAGTATTTT. It specifies CASSSGDRSTDTQYF.

This chain uses TRBV10-3 with TRBJ1-1; TRBD1 agrees at 8 bases. CDR3 length: 14 residues. V trimming: 4 bases; J trimming: 0 bases; junction bases outside the gene matches: 1. CDR1 and CDR2 (germline): ENHRY, SYGVKD. The CDR3 protein is CAISGGQVNTEAFF. The CDR3 DNA is TGTGCCATCAGTGGGGGACAGGTGAACACTGAAGCTTTCTTT.

V gene TRBV9 combines with J gene TRBJ2-7, with D perhaps matching TRBD2 (5 bases). The CDR3 has 15 residues. Germline-derived CDR1 and CDR2 are SGDLS and YYNGEE. Trimming cost V 0 bases and J 0 bases, with 10 bases left between them. The CDR3 DNA is TGTGCCAGCAGCGTAGGAGGGTACAACTCCTACGAGCAGTACTTC. It translates to CASSVGGYNSYEQYF.

About this clone: The sample has other DNA sequences that encode this CDR3 too. V gene TRBV6-5 combines with J gene TRBJ2-7; D is possibly TRBD1 (7 bases). The germline gives CDR1 MNHEY, CDR2 SVGAGI. The CDR3 runs 16 residues. Trimming took off 0 bases at V and 0 bases at J, with 12 bases between the two ends. DNA of the CDR3: TGTGCCAGCAGTTACTCCACAGGGGAGGCCTCCTACGAGCAGTACTTC. As protein: CASSYSTGEASYEQYF.

The table lists this clone with a count of one. One end of the junction is discordant with germline, which a read error may explain. This CDR3 is CASSDRDVTEAFF. In DNA, the CDR3 is TGTGCTAGCAGCGACAGGGATGTCACTGAAGCTTTCTTT. The J gene is TRBJ1-1, the V gene TRBV7-7; 7 positions agree with TRBD1. CDR1 SSHAT and CDR2 FNYEAQ come from the germline V gene (reference sequence). CDR3 length: 13 residues.

The chain uses TRBV19 and TRBJ1-2, with 11 bases lining up with TRBD1. Germline CDR1 and CDR2: LNHDA and SQIVND (reference sequence). The CDR3 length is 16 residues. V lost 5 bases to trimming and J lost 4 bases; unmatched junction nucleotides: 9. The CDR3 sequence is CASSLPDGTGGYGYTF. The CDR3 DNA reads TGTGCCAGTAGTCTTCCTGACGGGACAGGGGGCTATGGCTACACCTTC.

This chain links TRBV5-6 with TRBJ1-1; tentatively, D is TRBD1 (5 bases). Trimming cost V 4 bases and J 6 bases, with 10 bases left between them. CDR1 and CDR2 (germline): SGHDT, YYEEEE. This CDR3 has 12 amino acids. CDR3 sequence: CASSRGVAEAFF. The DNA for the CDR3 is TGTGCCAGCAGCCGGGGGGTGGCTGAAGCTTTCTTT. The whole variable domain, remainder taken from reference TRBV5-6 and TRBJ1-1, is DAGVTQSPTHLIKTRGQQVTLRCSPKSGHDTVSWYQQALGQGPQFIFQYYEEEERQRGNFPDRFSGHQFPNYSSELNVNALLLGDSALYLCASSRGVAEAFFGQGTRLTVV.

The chain has TRBV9 and TRBJ2-2; maybe TRBD1 (6 bases). Per germline, CDR1 SGDLS and CDR2 YYNGEE. Trimming removed 2 bases from V and 1 base from J, with 12 bases in between. The CDR3 sequence is 16 residues long. The CDR3 nucleotides are TGTGCCAGCAGCGTCAGACAGGACCTGAACACCGGGGAGCTGTTTTTT. Translation: CASSVRQDLNTGELFF.

In the case of this clone: The sample contains more than one DNA sequence encoding this CDR3. The V gene is TRBV27, the J gene TRBJ2-1; 9 nucleotides align to TRBD2. Germline V gives CDR1 MNHEY, CDR2 SMNVEV (reference sequence). The ends lost 5 bases at V and 0 bases at J; junction bases unmatched: 2. This CDR3 region has 15 residues. CDR3 bases: TGTGCCAGCAGTCTAGCGGGGAGCTCCTACAATGAGCAGTTCTTC. Encoded protein: CASSLAGSSYNEQFF.

The J gene is TRBJ2-5, the V gene TRBV30, with D tentatively TRBD2 (5 bases). Germline V gene lookup returns CDR1 GTSNPN and CDR2 SVGIG (reference sequence). V was trimmed by 1 base and J by 2 bases, leaving 14 bases between them. The CDR3 consists of 15 residues. The DNA for the CDR3 is TGTGCCTGGAGTGACCCGGAGGAGTGGCAAGAGACCCAGTACTTC. It specifies CAWSDPEEWQETQYF.

The chain carries TRBV18 and TRBJ2-2; 8 nucleotides agree with TRBD2. The J segment lost 4 bases and the V segment lost 2 bases, leaving 12 bases of the junction unmatched. From germline, CDR1 is KGHSH and CDR2 LQKENI. CDR3 length: 18 amino acids. CDR3 region: CASSPISLSGSGTGELFF. The CDR3 nucleotides read TGTGCCAGCTCACCAATCAGTCTCAGCGGGAGTGGCACCGGGGAGCTGTTTTTT.

This clone was seen a single time. V is TRBV5-1 and J is TRBJ2-7, with a tentative D call TRBD2 (6 bases). The CDR3 contains 15 residues. Trimming removed 0 bases at V and 0 bases at J, with 10 bases between. Germline CDR1 and CDR2: SGHRS and YFSETQ. The CDR3: CASSLAGTASYEQYF. As DNA, the CDR3 is TGCGCCAGCAGCTTGGCGGGGACTGCCTCCTACGAGCAGTACTTC.

CDR3 sequence (DNA): TGTGCCAGCAGCTCCCGGTTCGGGGAGCTGTTTTTT. Translation gives CASSSRFGELFF. The chain joins TRBV7-6 to TRBJ2-2; the D is unclear. The germline gives CDR1 SGHVS, CDR2 FNYEAQ. The CDR3 extends over 12 amino acids. V was trimmed by 4 bases and J by 7 bases, leaving 7 bases between them.

The chain carries TRBV27 and TRBJ2-7; D is uncertain. CDR3 length: 12 amino acids. V lost 3 bases and J 6 bases, leaving 9 bases between the germline ends. Germline CDR1 and CDR2: MNHEY and SMNVEV (reference sequence). The CDR3: CASSFGPGEQYF. The CDR3 region has the DNA TGTGCCAGCAGTTTTGGGCCGGGCGAGCAGTACTTC.

With respect to this clone: The sample contains more than one DNA sequence encoding this CDR3. This rearrangement joins TRBV11-2 to TRBJ2-7; D remains unclear. V was clipped by 0 bases and J by 6 bases, with 6 bases between them. This CDR3 region has 12 residues. Germline V gene sequence: CDR1 SGHAT, CDR2 FQNNGV. The CDR3: CASSLDSLEQYF. CDR3 DNA sequence: TGTGCCAGCAGCTTAGATTCGCTCGAGCAGTACTTC.

J is TRBJ1-1 and V is TRBV7-6; D gene ambiguous. The germline V gene has CDR1 SGHVS and CDR2 FNYEAQ. This CDR3 contains 15 residues. V lost 7 bases and J 3 bases, leaving 18 bases between the germline ends. The CDR3 reads CASTSSGGIYTEAFF. In DNA form, the CDR3 reads TGTGCCAGCACCTCATCGGGCGGCATCTACACTGAAGCTTTCTTT.

Comments on this clone: Other nucleotide sequences in the sample specify the same CDR3. The chain joins TRBV4-3 to TRBJ1-1; D is ambiguous. The V end was cut by 0 bases, the J end by 0 bases, with 2 bases between. Per the germline V gene, CDR1 is LGHNA and CDR2 is YSLEER. The CDR3 length is 13 residues. The CDR3 DNA reads TGCGCCAGCAGCCAAGAGATGAACACTGAAGCTTTCTTT. Protein product: CASSQEMNTEAFF.

The V and J genes are TRBV2 and TRBJ2-1, with 12 bases matching TRBD1. V was clipped by 6 bases and J by 12 bases; unmatched bases: 12. Germline V CDR1 and CDR2: SNHLY, FYNNEI. The CDR3 is 15 amino acids. The DNA for the CDR3 is TGTGCCAGCAGACATGGGACAGGGGGCGAGCTGAGGCAGTTCTTC. This codes for CASRHGTGGELRQFF.

This rearrangement joins TRBV5-1 to TRBJ2-7; TRBD1 agrees at 8 bases. CDR3 length: 13 residues. The J segment lost 2 bases and the V segment lost 2 bases, leaving 0 bases of the junction unmatched. Per the germline V gene, CDR1 is SGHRS and CDR2 is YFSETQ. The CDR3: CASSLQGAYEQYF. In DNA form, the CDR3 reads TGCGCCAGCAGCTTACAGGGGGCCTACGAGCAGTACTTC.

The chain is built from TRBV5-6 and TRBJ1-2; a weak D match, TRBD1 (6 bases). The CDR3 is 15 residues long. The germline CDR1 and CDR2 sequences are SGHDT and YYEEEE. The V end was cut by 4 bases, the J end by 2 bases, with 15 bases between. The CDR3 region has the DNA TGTGCCAGCAGCCCTCAAATCGGGGGCAACTATGGCTACACCTTC. Translating gives CASSPQIGGNYGYTF.

J is TRBJ1-1 and V is TRBV7-2; 8 bases align to TRBD1. With 2 bases clipped from V and 5 bases from J, the junction kept 4 bases outside the gene matches. Germline values: CDR1 SGHTA, CDR2 FQGNSA. This CDR3 has 14 residues. In DNA form, the CDR3 reads TGTGCCAGCAGCTTACAGGGGGCGAGAACTGAAGCTTTCTTT. Translated, it gives CASSLQGARTEAFF.

V usage is TRBV5-1 and J usage is TRBJ2-7; D is ambiguous. Germline assignment: CDR1 SGHRS and CDR2 YFSETQ. CDR3 size: 13 residues. Deletions cut 0 bases from V and 5 bases from J, with 9 bases between. This CDR3 is CASSLGQENEQYF. CDR3 bases: TGCGCCAGCAGCTTGGGGCAGGAAAACGAGCAGTACTTC.

This clone was seen just once. The chain links TRBV19 to TRBJ2-7, with 9 bases aligning to TRBD1. The CDR3 loop spans 16 amino acids. Germline V lookup: CDR1 LNHDA, CDR2 SQIVND (reference sequence). V was clipped by 5 bases and J by 1 base; unmatched bases: 9. CDR3 amino acids: CASSLQGAVGSYEQYF. In DNA, the CDR3 is TGTGCCAGTAGTTTACAGGGGGCAGTAGGATCCTACGAGCAGTACTTC.

J is TRBJ2-5 and V is TRBV30; possible D gene TRBD1, 6 bases. Per germline, CDR1 GTSNPN and CDR2 SVGIG (reference sequence). CDR3 length equals 14 residues. V gave up 8 bases and J gave up 5 bases, with 21 bases separating them. The CDR3 bases are TGTGCCGCGGCAGGGGAACAAATGATCGAGACCCAGTACTTC. Residues: CAAAGEQMIETQYF.

The chain carries TRBV15 and TRBJ2-7; D is perhaps TRBD2 (5 bases). The CDR3 spans 15 residues. V was trimmed by 0 bases and J by 0 bases, leaving 9 bases between them. CDR1 and CDR2 (germline): LNHNV, YYDKDF (reference sequence). Here the CDR3 DNA reads TGTGCCACCAGCAGAGAGGACTTAAGCTCCTACGAGCAGTACTTC. Its translation: CATSREDLSSYEQYF. The full variable domain, completed using reference TRBV15 and TRBJ2-7, is DAMVIQNPRYQVTQFGKPVTLSCSQTLNHNVMYWYQQKSSQAPKLLFHYYDKDFNNEADTPDNFQSRRPNTSFCFLDIRSPGLGDTAMYLCATSREDLSSYEQYFGPGTRLTVT.